These 5 T cell receptor beta chains were all obtained from the same sample, sequenced in a study of TIL therapy for anti-PD-1-resistant metastatic lung cancer. The libraries were made with immunoSEQ v3. Clones were sequenced by immunoSEQ multiplex PCR, and TCRdb holds only the in-frame ones, with some missing. The sample holds 9,000 to 9,500 clones; more than 70% are singletons and the top ten take approximately 10%. Time point defined: pre-treatment sample, taken before nivolumab and TIL therapy. Pleural nodules or supraclavicular lymph nodes made up most of the excised metastases sampled. The source material was tumor tissue, sampled at baseline. The source is a person between 30 and 79 years old with non-small cell lung cancer.

The chain has TRBV4-3 and TRBJ1-6; no firm D call. V gave up 4 bases and J gave up 8 bases, with 12 bases separating them. The CDR3 runs 14 residues. Germline V gives CDR1 LGHNA, CDR2 YSLEER. The CDR3, as DNA: TGCGCCAGCAGCCTTCGAATTGCAGATTCACCCCTCCACTTT. Translated: CASSLRIADSPLHF.

V usage is TRBV7-9 and J usage is TRBJ1-2; 7 bases are a match to TRBD1. CDR3 size: 14 residues. Germline CDR1 is SEHNR and CDR2 is FQNEAQ (reference sequence). Unmatched junction bases numbered 5, after V lost 5 bases and J lost 2 bases. The CDR3 protein is CASSILQGNYGYTF. In DNA form, the CDR3 reads TGTGCCAGCAGCATCCTACAGGGGAACTATGGCTACACCTTC.

In nucleotides, the CDR3 is TGTGCCAGCAGCTTAGATTTGGCCGTGGGGAACACTGAAGCTTTCTTT. Translation: CASSLDLAVGNTEAFF. The chain couples TRBV7-8 to TRBJ1-1; no clear D gene. The CDR3 runs 16 residues. Trimming left V 1 base short and J 1 base short, with 13 bases between. CDR1 and CDR2 from the germline V gene are SGHVS and FQNEAQ.

The V gene is TRBV6-5, the J gene TRBJ2-7, with a possible D match to TRBD1 (6 bases). This CDR3 is 15 amino acids long. V lost 8 bases and J lost 0, with 17 bases in between. CDR1 MNHEY and CDR2 SVGAGI come from the germline V gene. The CDR3 region is CASSGALRYSYEQYF. The DNA of the CDR3 is TGTGCCAGCTCAGGGGCCCTGAGATACTCCTACGAGCAGTACTTC.

The chain has TRBV4-1 and TRBJ1-5; D is uncertain. The V gene's germline CDR1 is MGHRA and CDR2 YSYEKL. CDR3 length: 15 residues. Trimming removed 0 bases from V and 7 bases from J, with 13 bases in between. CDR3 sequence reads: CASSQEPVDNQPQHF. The CDR3 nucleotides read TGCGCCAGCAGCCAAGAGCCGGTCGACAACCAGCCCCAGCATTTT.